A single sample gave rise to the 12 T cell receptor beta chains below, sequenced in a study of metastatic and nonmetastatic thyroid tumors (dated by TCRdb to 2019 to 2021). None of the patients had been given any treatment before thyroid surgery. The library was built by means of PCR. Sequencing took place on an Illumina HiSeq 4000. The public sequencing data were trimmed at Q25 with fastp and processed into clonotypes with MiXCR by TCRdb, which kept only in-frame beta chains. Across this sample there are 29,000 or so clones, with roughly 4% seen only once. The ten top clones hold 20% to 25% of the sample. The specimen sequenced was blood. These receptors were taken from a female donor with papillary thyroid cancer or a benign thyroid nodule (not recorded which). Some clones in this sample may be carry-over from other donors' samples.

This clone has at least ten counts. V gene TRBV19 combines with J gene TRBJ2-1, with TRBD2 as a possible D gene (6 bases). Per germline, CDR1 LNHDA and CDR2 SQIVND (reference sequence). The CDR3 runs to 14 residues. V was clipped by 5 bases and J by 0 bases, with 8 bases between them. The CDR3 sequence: CASSGGNSYNEQFF. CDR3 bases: TGTGCCAGTAGTGGGGGGAACTCCTACAATGAGCAGTTCTTC.

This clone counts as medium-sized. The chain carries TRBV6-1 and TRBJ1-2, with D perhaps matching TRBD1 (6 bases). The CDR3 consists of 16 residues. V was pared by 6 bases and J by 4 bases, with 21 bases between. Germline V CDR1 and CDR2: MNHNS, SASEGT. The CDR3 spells CASSRQTGAGAYGYTF. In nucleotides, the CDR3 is TGTGCCAGCAGCCGTCAGACGGGGGCAGGGGCCTATGGCTACACCTTC.

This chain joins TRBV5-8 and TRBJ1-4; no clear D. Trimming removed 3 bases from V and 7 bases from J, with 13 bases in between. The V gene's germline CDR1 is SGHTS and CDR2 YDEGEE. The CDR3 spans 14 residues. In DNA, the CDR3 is TGTGCCAGCAGCTCCCAGGATATGGGTGAAAAACTGTTTTTT. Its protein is CASSSQDMGEKLFF.

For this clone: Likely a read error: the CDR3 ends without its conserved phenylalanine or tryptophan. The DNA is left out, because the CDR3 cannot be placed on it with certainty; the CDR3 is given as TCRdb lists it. The chain's CDR3 is CASSLLVREAFI. The V gene is TRBV28, the J gene TRBJ1-1. Termini included, the CDR3 measures 12 amino acids. CDR1 is MDHEN and CDR2 is SYDVKM in the germline V gene.

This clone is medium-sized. The CDR3 DNA follows: TGTGCCAGCAGTCCTTCCGGGACAGGGGGTAGAGAGCAGTACTTC. The encoded protein is CASSPSGTGGREQYF. The chain is built from TRBV12-3 or TRBV12-4 and TRBJ2-7; TRBD1 aligns across 11 bases. The CDR3 consists of 15 residues. J was trimmed by 7 bases and V by 5 bases; bases with no gene match: 10.

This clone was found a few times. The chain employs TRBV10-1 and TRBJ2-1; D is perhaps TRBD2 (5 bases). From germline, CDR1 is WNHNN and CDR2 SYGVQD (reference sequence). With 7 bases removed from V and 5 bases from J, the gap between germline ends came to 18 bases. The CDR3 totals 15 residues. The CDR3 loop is CASKSGDPPDNEQFF. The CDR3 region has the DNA TGCGCCAGCAAGTCCGGGGATCCCCCCGACAATGAGCAGTTCTTC.

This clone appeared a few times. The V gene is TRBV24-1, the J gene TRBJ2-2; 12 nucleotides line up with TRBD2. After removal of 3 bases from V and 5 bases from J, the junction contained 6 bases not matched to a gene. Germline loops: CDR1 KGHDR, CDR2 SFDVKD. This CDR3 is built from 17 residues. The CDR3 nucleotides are TGTGCCACCAGTGATCCTTCGACTAGCGGGAGAACCGGGGAGCTGTTTTTT. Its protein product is CATSDPSTSGRTGELFF.

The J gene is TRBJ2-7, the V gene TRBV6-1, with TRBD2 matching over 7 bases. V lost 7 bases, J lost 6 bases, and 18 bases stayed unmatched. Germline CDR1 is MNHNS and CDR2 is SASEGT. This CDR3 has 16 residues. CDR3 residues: CASTLGAGEGSGEQYF. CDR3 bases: TGTGCCAGCACTCTAGGGGCGGGAGAAGGATCGGGCGAGCAGTACTTC.

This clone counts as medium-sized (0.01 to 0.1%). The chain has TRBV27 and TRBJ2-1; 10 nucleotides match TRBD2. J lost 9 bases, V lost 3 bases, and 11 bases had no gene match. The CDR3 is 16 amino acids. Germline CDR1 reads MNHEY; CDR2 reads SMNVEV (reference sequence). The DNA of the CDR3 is TGTGCCAGCAGTTTTATCGCTAGCGGGAGTCAGTTTGAGCAGTTCTTC. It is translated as CASSFIASGSQFEQFF.

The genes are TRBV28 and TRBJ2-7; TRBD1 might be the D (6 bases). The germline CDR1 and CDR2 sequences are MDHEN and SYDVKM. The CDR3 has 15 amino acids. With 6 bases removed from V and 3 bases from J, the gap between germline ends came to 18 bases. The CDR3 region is CASSTPGTLNYEQYF. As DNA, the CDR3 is TGTGCCAGCAGCACACCCGGGACACTGAACTACGAGCAGTACTTC.

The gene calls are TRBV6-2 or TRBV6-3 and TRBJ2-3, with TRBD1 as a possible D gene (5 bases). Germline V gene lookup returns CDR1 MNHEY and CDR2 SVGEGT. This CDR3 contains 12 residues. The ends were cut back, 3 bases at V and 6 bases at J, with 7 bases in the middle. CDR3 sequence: CASSYYRDTQYF. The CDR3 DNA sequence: TGTGCCAGCAGTTATTACAGGGATACGCAGTATTTT.

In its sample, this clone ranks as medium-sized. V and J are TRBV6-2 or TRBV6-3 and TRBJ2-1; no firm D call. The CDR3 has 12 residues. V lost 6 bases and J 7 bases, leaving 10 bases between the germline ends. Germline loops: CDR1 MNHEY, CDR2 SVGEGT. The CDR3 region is CASRNEWNEQFF. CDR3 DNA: TGTGCCAGCAGAAATGAATGGAATGAGCAGTTCTTC.